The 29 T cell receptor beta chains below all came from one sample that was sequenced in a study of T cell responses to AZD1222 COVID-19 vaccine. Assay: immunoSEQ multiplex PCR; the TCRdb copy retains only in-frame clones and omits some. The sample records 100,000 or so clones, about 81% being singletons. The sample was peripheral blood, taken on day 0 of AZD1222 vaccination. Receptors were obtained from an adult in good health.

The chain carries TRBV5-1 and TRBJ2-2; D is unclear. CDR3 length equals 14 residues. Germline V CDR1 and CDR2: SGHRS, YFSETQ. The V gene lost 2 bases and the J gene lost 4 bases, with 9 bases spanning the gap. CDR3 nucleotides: TGCGCCAGCAGCTTTCCTCTCGGCACCGGGGAGCTGTTTTTT. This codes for CASSFPLGTGELFF.

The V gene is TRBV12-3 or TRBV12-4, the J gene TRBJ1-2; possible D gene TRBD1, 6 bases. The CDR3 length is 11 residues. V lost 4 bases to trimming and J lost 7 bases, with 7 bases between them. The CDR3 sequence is CASSSGVGYTF. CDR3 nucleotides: TGTGCCAGCAGTTCAGGGGTTGGCTACACCTTC.

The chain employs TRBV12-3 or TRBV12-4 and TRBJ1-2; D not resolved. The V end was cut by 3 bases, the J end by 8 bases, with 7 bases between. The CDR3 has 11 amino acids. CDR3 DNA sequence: TGTGCCAGCAGTTTCAGTCACGGCTACACCTTC. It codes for CASSFSHGYTF.

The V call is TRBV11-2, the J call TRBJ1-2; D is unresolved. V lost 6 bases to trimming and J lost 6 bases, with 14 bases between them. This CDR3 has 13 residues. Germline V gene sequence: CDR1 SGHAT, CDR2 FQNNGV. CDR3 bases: TGTGCCAGCAGTATACCGACTCAACATGGCTACACCTTC. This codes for CASSIPTQHGYTF.

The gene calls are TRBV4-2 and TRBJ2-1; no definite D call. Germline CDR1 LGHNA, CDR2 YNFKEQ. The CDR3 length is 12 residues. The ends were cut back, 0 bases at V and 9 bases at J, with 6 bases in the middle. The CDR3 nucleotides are TGTGCCAGCAGCCAAGATGAAGGTGAGCAGTTCTTC. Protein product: CASSQDEGEQFF.

The CDR3 coding sequence is TGCGCCAGCAGTGAGTCGGGTCGGCACGGCTACACCTTC. Translated: CASSESGRHGYTF. This chain uses TRBV10-1 with TRBJ1-2; D is undetermined. Trimming shortened V by 0 bases and J by 8 bases, and 10 bases separated the two germline ends. Germline assignment: CDR1 WNHNN and CDR2 SYGVQD (reference sequence). The CDR3 is made up of 13 amino acids.

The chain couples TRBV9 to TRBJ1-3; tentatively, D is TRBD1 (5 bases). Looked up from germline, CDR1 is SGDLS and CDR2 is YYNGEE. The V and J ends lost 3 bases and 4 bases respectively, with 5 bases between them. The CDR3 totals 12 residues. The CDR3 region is CASSEGGNTIYF. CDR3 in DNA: TGTGCCAGCAGCGAGGGGGGAAACACCATATATTTT.

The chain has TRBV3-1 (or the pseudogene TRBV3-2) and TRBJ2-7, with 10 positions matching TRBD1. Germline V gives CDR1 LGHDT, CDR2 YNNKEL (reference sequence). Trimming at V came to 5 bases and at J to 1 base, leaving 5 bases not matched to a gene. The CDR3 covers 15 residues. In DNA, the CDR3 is TGTGCCAGCAGCACAGGACAGGGGGTATCCTACGAGCAGTACTTC. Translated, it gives CASSTGQGVSYEQYF.

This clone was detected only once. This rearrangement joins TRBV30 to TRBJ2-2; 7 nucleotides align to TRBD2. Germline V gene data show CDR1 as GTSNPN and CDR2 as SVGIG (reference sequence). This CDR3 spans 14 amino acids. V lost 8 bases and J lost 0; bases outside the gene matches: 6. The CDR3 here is CARGAGPNTGELFF. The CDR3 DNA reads TGTGCCCGGGGAGCGGGGCCGAACACCGGGGAGCTGTTTTTT.

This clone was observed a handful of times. The CDR3 region has the DNA TGTGCCAGCAGTGAAGCCGTGGGGGATCAACAGCCCCAGCATTTT. Translating gives CASSEAVGDQQPQHF. The V and J genes are TRBV6-1 and TRBJ1-5; D might be TRBD1 (5 bases). Trimming shortened V by 0 bases and J by 7 bases, and 13 bases separated the two germline ends. CDR3 length: 15 amino acids. Germline V CDR1 and CDR2: MNHNS, SASEGT.

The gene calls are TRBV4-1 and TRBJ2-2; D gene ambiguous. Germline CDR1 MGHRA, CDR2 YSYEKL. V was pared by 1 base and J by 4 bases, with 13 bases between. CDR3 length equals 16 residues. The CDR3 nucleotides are TGCGCCAGCAGCCAAGTAGATATGGGTCTCACCGGGGAGCTGTTTTTT. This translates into CASSQVDMGLTGELFF.

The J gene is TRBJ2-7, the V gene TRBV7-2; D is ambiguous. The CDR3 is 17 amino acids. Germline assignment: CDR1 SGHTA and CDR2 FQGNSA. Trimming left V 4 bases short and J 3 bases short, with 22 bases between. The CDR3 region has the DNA TGTGCCAGCAGCTCCCTACAGTCGTTCGGAGTTGGCTACGAGCAGTACTTC. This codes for CASSSLQSFGVGYEQYF.

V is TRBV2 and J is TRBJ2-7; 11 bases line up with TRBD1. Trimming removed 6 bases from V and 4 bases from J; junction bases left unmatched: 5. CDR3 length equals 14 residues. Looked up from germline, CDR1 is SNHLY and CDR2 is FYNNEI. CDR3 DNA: TGTGCCAGCAGCCTGGACAGGGGGCTATACGAGCAGTACTTC. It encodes CASSLDRGLYEQYF.

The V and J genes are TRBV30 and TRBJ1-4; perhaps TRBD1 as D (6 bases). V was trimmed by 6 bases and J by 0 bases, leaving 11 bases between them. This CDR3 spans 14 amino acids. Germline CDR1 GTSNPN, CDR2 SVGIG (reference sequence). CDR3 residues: CACGTLATNEKLFF. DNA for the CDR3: TGTGCCTGCGGGACACTCGCAACTAATGAAAAACTGTTTTTT.

The CDR3 nucleotides read TGTGCCTCCCGGGCAGGGATTAATTCACCCCTCCACTTT. As protein: CASRAGINSPLHF. The chain joins TRBV18 to TRBJ1-6, with D maybe TRBD1 (5 bases). V lost 11 bases, J lost 6 bases, and 14 bases lay in between. The CDR3 consists of 13 residues. From germline, CDR1 is KGHSH and CDR2 LQKENI.

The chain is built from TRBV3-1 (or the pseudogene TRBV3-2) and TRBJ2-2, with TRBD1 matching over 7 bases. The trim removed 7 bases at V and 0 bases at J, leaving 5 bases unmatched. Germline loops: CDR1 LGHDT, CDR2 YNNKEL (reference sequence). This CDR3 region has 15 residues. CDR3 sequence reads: CASTQGQTNTGELFF. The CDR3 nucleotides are TGTGCCAGCACTCAGGGACAGACGAACACCGGGGAGCTGTTTTTT.

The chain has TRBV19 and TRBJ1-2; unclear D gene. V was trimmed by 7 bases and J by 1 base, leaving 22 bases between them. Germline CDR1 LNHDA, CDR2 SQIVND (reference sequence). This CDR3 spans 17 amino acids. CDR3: CASTITLGWQINYGYTF. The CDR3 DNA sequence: TGTGCCAGTACCATCACCTTGGGGTGGCAGATTAACTATGGCTACACCTTC.

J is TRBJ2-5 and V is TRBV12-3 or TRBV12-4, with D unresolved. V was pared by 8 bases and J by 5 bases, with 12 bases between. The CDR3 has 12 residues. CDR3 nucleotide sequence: TGTGCCAGCGGACCGTTGGGTGAGACCCAGTACTTC. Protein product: CASGPLGETQYF.

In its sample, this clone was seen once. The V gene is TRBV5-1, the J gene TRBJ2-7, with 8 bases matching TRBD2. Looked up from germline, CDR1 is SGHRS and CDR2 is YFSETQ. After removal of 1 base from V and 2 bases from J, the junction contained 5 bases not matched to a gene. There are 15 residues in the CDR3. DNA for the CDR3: TGCGCCAGCAGCTTGAATGCGGGGGGAACCTACGAGCAGTACTTC. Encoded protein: CASSLNAGGTYEQYF.

The CDR3 protein is CASDRTGSLNTEAFF. The CDR3 nucleotides are TGTGCCAGCGACCGCACAGGGTCTCTGAACACTGAAGCTTTCTTT. This chain links TRBV3-1 (or the pseudogene TRBV3-2) with TRBJ1-1; maybe TRBD1 (6 bases). Trimming shortened V by 8 bases and J by 0 bases, and 16 bases separated the two germline ends. This CDR3 comprises 15 residues. Germline V gene lookup returns CDR1 LGHDT and CDR2 YNNKEL (reference sequence).

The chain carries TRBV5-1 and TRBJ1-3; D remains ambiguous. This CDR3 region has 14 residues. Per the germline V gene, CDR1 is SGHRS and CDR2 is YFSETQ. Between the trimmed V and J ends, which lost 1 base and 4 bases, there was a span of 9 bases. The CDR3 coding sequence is TGCGCCAGCAGCTTGCGCGGGCCCGGAAACACCATATATTTT. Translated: CASSLRGPGNTIYF.

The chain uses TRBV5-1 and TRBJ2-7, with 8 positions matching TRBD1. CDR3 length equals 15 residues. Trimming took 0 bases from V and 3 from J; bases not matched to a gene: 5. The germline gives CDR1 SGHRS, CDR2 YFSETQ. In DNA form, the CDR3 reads TGCGCCAGCAGCTTGGACCAGGGGGCCTACTACGAGCAGTACTTC. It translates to CASSLDQGAYYEQYF. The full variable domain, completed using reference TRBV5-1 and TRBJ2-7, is KAGVTQTPRYLIKTRGQQVTLSCSPISGHRSVSWYQQTPGQGLQFLFEYFSETQRNKGNFPGRFSGRQFSNSRSEMNVSTLELGDSALYLCASSLDQGAYYEQYFGPGTRLTVT.

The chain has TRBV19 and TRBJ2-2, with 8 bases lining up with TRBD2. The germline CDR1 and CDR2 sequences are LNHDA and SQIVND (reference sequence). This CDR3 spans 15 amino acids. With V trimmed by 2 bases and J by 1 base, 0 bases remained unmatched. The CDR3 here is CASSILAGNTGELFF. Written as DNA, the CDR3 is TGTGCCAGTAGTATACTAGCGGGGAACACCGGGGAGCTGTTTTTT. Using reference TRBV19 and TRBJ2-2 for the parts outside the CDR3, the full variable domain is DGGITQSPKYLFRKEGQNVTLSCEQNLNHDAMYWYRQDPGQGLRLIYYSQIVNDFQKGDIAEGYSVSREKKESFPLTVTSAQKNPTAFYLCASSILAGNTGELFFGEGSRLTVL.

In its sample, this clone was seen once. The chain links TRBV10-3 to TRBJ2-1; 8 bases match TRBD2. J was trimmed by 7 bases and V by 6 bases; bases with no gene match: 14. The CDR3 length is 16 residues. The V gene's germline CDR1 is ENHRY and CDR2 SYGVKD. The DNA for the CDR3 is TGTGCCATCAGGCCAGAGGGCGGGGGGATCCGGAATGAGCAGTTCTTC. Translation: CAIRPEGGGIRNEQFF.

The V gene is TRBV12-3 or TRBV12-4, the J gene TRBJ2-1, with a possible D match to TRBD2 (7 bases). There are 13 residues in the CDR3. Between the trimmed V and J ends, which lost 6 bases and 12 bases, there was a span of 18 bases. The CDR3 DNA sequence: TGTGCCAGCAGCCCTCCGGGGGGCGCCCCGCAGTTCTTC. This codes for CASSPPGGAPQFF.

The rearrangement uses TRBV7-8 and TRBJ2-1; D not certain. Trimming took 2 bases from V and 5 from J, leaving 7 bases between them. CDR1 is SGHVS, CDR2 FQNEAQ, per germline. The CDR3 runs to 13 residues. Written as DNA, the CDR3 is TGTGCCAGCAGCTTAAGCCAGAACAATGAGCAGTTCTTC. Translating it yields CASSLSQNNEQFF.

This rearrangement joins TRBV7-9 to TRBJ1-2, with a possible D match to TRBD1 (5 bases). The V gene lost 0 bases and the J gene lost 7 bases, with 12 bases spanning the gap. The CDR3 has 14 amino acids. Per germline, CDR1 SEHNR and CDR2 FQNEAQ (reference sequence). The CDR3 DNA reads TGTGCCAGCAGCTTAGCCCAGGGTTTCTCTGGCTACACCTTC. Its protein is CASSLAQGFSGYTF.

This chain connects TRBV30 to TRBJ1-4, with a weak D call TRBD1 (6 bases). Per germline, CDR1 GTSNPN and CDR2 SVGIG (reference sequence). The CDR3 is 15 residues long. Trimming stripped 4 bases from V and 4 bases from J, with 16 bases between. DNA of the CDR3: TGTGCCTGGATAGGTCTGAGGGGGAATAATGAAAAACTGTTTTTT. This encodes CAWIGLRGNNEKLFF.

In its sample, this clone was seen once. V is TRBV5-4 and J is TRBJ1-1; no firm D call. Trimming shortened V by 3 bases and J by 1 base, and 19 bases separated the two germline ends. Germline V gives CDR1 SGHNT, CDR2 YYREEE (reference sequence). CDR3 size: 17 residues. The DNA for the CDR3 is TGTGCCAGCAGCTCGGGTGGGATCGGGCAGAGGAACACTGAAGCTTTCTTT. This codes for CASSSGGIGQRNTEAFF.